Given below is one T cell receptor beta chain in context. What it binds is unknown. This sample stems from a study of tumor-infiltrating lymphocytes in primary liver carcinoma. Study summary: Staging placed the tumors at T1-T3 N0M0, and they measured about 4 to 10 cm across. Findings of the study overall: In tumor-adjacent and tumor-blood pairs, overlap was lower than in tumor region pairs.

The CDR3 extends over 12 amino acids. The V end lost 5 bases, the J end lost 2 bases, and 7 bases lay between the germline ends. Germline lookup yields CDR1 SGHNT and CDR2 YYREEE (reference sequence). Total RNA (around 510 ng) served as template for TCR beta cDNA synthesis primed by a constant-region primer. Investigators got TCR beta libraries out of three nested multiplex PCR rounds, done with slightly modified ARM-PCR. The first two PCR rounds used TRBV1-TRBV30 primers with a Cbeta primer, approximately 9 cycles each. Each CDR3 protein gets one entry after TCRdb re-called the multiplex PCR reads with MiXCR. The data contain about 120,000 distinct CDR3 sequences, about 68% of them seen just once; the ten biggest clones take up roughly 9%. Each 20-30 mg portion of unsorted bulk tissue served as the source for co-extraction of RNA and DNA.

The sample taken for sequencing was liver tumor tissue from sampling region 1. The sample's subset: tumor region T1, superior pole. The chain recombines TRBV5-4 with TRBJ2-5, with D unresolved. This receptor was identified in a woman aged 55 to 70 with primary liver carcinoma and hepatitis B virus infection. As DNA, the CDR3 is TGTGCCAGCAGGACCTTACAAGAGACCCAGTACTTC. This translates into CASRTLQETQYF.